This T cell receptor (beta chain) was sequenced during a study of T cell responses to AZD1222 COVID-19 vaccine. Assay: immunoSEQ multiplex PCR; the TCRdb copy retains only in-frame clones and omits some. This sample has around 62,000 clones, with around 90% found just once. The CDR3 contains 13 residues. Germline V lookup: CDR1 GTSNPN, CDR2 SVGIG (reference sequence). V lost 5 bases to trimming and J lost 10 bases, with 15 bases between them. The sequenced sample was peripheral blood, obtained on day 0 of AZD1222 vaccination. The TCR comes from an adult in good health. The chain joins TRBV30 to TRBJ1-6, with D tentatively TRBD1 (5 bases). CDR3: CAWQDLGGSPLHF. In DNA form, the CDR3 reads TGTGCCTGGCAGGACCTCGGGGGATCACCCCTCCACTTT.